One sample yielded the 29 T cell receptor beta chains listed below, sequenced in a study of cytomegalovirus exposure and HLA in healthy donors. Both 60 Vbeta primers and 13 Jbeta primers went into the PCR. Repertoires were generated with immunoSEQ multiplex PCR, while TCRdb's copy carries only in-frame clones and drops some. In the table there are 150,000 to 170,000 clones, around 79% of which are singletons. The sample consisted of PBMCs. The receptors originated from a young man in good health and CMV-seropositive.

This chain links TRBV2 with TRBJ2-7, with 7 bases fitting TRBD2. With 5 bases clipped from V and 3 bases from J, the junction kept 7 bases outside the gene matches. The CDR3 extends over 14 amino acids. Germline V lookup: CDR1 SNHLY, CDR2 FYNNEI. DNA of the CDR3: TGTGCCAGCAGTCTCCGGGAGGCCCACTACGAGCAGTACTTC. Translated, it gives CASSLREAHYEQYF.

This clone was found a few times. The chain links TRBV5-1 to TRBJ2-7; possible D gene TRBD1, 5 bases. The germline V gene has CDR1 SGHRS and CDR2 YFSETQ. This CDR3 spans 14 amino acids. The ends were cut back, 6 bases at V and 3 bases at J, with 16 bases in the middle. This chain's CDR3 is CASKLQGTVYEQYF. For the CDR3, the DNA is TGCGCCAGCAAGTTGCAGGGAACTGTCTACGAGCAGTACTTC.

The chain carries TRBV30 and TRBJ1-2, with no clear D. The CDR3 extends over 15 amino acids. Trimming shortened V by 2 bases and J by 4 bases, and 17 bases separated the two germline ends. CDR1 GTSNPN and CDR2 SVGIG come from the germline V gene (reference sequence). The CDR3, as DNA: TGTGCCTGGAGTAATCCGACACCGATCCTCTATGGCTACACCTTC. Translating it yields CAWSNPTPILYGYTF.

The rearrangement links TRBV7-9 to TRBJ2-2; D may be TRBD1 (6 bases). Germline lookup yields CDR1 SEHNR and CDR2 FQNEAQ (reference sequence). V lost 5 bases and J lost 4, with 14 bases in between. This CDR3 is 15 amino acids long. CDR3 in amino acids: CASSLGQGSTGELFF. The CDR3 bases are TGTGCCAGCAGCCTAGGCCAGGGGAGCACCGGGGAGCTGTTTTTT.

V and J are TRBV6-1 and TRBJ1-2; TRBD1 aligns across 7 bases. J lost 3 bases, V lost 2 bases, and 6 bases had no gene match. Germline CDR1 reads MNHNS; CDR2 reads SASEGT. The CDR3 runs 15 residues. The DNA of the CDR3 is TGTGCCAGCAGTGAATACGAGGGGGCGGACTATGGCTACACCTTC. This sequence encodes CASSEYEGADYGYTF.

The genes are TRBV5-4 and TRBJ1-2, with D perhaps matching TRBD1 (6 bases). Trimming shortened V by 2 bases and J by 4 bases, and 12 bases separated the two germline ends. The CDR3 has 14 residues. Per germline, CDR1 SGHNT and CDR2 YYREEE (reference sequence). As DNA, the CDR3 is TGTGCCAGCAGCTTCAACAGGGCAGCCTATGGCTACACCTTC. This translates into CASSFNRAAYGYTF.

This sequence joins TRBV5-1 and TRBJ2-3, with a tentative D call TRBD2 (7 bases). Looked up from germline, CDR1 is SGHRS and CDR2 is YFSETQ. With 4 bases removed from V and 4 bases from J, the gap between germline ends came to 19 bases. The CDR3 length is 16 residues. CDR3 DNA: TGCGCCAGCAGCCGGGGGGTAGGGGGGCGGGCAGATACGCAGTATTTT. It translates to CASSRGVGGRADTQYF.

This rearrangement joins TRBV30 to TRBJ1-5, with D maybe TRBD1 (6 bases). Germline lookup yields CDR1 GTSNPN and CDR2 SVGIG (reference sequence). The CDR3 covers 14 residues. With 1 base removed from V and 0 bases from J, the gap between germline ends came to 7 bases. In DNA, the CDR3 is TGTGCCTGGAGTGCGGACAGTAGCAATCAGCCCCAGCATTTT. Its protein is CAWSADSSNQPQHF.

The CDR3 bases are TGTGCCAGCAGTTTATACCCCGTAACAGGGTTAGGAGAGACCCAGTACTTC. Protein sequence: CASSLYPVTGLGETQYF. This rearrangement joins TRBV27 to TRBJ2-5; tentative D call: TRBD1 (6 bases). The CDR3 covers 17 residues. V lost 1 base and J lost 4, with 19 bases in between. CDR1 and CDR2 (germline): MNHEY, SMNVEV (reference sequence).

The chain joins TRBV5-1 to TRBJ1-3, with 7 bases lining up with TRBD1. Germline lookup yields CDR1 SGHRS and CDR2 YFSETQ. J lost 4 bases, V lost 4 bases, and 5 bases had no gene match. The CDR3 length is 14 residues. CDR3 in amino acids: CASSPQTGGNTIYF. As DNA, the CDR3 is TGCGCCAGCAGCCCCCAGACAGGGGGAAACACCATATATTTT.

V and J are TRBV9 and TRBJ1-2; D perhaps matches TRBD1 (5 bases). V shed 0 bases and J shed 5 bases, with 8 bases lying between them. CDR3 size: 13 residues. Germline assignment: CDR1 SGDLS and CDR2 YYNGEE. Here the CDR3 DNA reads TGTGCCAGCAGCGTAGTGACAGAATATGGCTACACCTTC. Its protein is CASSVVTEYGYTF.

This chain joins TRBV9 and TRBJ2-5, with 9 positions matching TRBD1. The length of the CDR3 is 16 residues. Germline CDR1 SGDLS, CDR2 YYNGEE. V lost 0 bases, J lost 4 bases, and 7 bases stayed unmatched. The CDR3 sequence: CASSVVGDRVLETQYF. CDR3 nucleotides: TGTGCCAGCAGCGTAGTAGGGGACAGGGTCTTAGAGACCCAGTACTTC.

The chain has TRBV6-1 and TRBJ2-5; D call uncertain. V shed 1 base and J shed 4 bases, with 13 bases lying between them. Germline loops: CDR1 MNHNS, CDR2 SASEGT. This CDR3 contains 15 residues. The CDR3: CASSEVGLARETQYF. The CDR3, as DNA: TGTGCCAGCAGTGAAGTTGGGTTAGCCCGAGAGACCCAGTACTTC.

V and J are TRBV5-1 and TRBJ2-5; 8 nucleotides agree with TRBD1. The J call may be faulty, since TRBJ2-7 better matches the DNA end. Germline lookup yields CDR1 SGHRS and CDR2 YFSETQ. This CDR3 has 15 residues. The CDR3 loop reads CASSLGTGQSYEQYF. Written as DNA, the CDR3 is TGCGCCAGCAGCTTGGGGACAGGGCAAAGTTACGAGCAGTACTTC.

The chain couples TRBV15 to TRBJ2-7; 7 nucleotides match TRBD1. The germline gives CDR1 LNHNV, CDR2 YYDKDF (reference sequence). The J segment lost 2 bases and the V segment lost 6 bases, leaving 10 bases of the junction unmatched. The CDR3 contains 15 residues. The CDR3 loop reads CATRRGQEVTYEQYF. DNA for the CDR3: TGTGCCACCAGACGAGGACAGGAGGTTACCTACGAGCAGTACTTC.

The CDR3 DNA reads as TGTGCCAGCAGTGTCCCTTCAGGGGGTTATGCTAATGAAAAACTGTTTTTT. Its translation: CASSVPSGGYANEKLFF. The chain is built from TRBV6-1 and TRBJ1-4; TRBD1 matches 7 bases. The CDR3 has 17 amino acids. Germline V gene data show CDR1 as MNHNS and CDR2 as SASEGT. V was pared by 4 bases and J by 3 bases, with 11 bases of the junction left unmatched.

The V and J genes are TRBV7-2 and TRBJ2-7; 7 bases fit TRBD1. The CDR3 runs 15 residues. Germline V gene data show CDR1 as SGHTA and CDR2 as FQGNSA. The ends lost 1 base at V and 6 bases at J; junction bases unmatched: 9. The CDR3 protein is CASSLGTGRLGEQYF. As DNA, the CDR3 is TGTGCCAGCAGCTTAGGGACAGGCCGCCTCGGCGAGCAGTACTTC.

The chain carries TRBV2 and TRBJ1-5; no clear D. V was cut by 2 bases and J by 6 bases, with 14 bases left in between. Germline CDR1 reads SNHLY; CDR2 reads FYNNEI. The CDR3 spans 15 residues. The DNA for the CDR3 is TGTGCCAGCAGTGAAAGGCCAGGCCAAGGTCAGCCCCAGCATTTT. Amino acid sequence: CASSERPGQGQPQHF.

The chain carries TRBV6-4 and TRBJ2-1; 9 nucleotides match TRBD2. CDR3 length: 16 residues. Germline assignment: CDR1 MRHNA and CDR2 SNTAGT. After removal of 4 bases from V and 0 bases from J, the junction contained 4 bases not matched to a gene. CDR3 protein: CASSGAGGSSYNEQFF. The CDR3 nucleotides read TGTGCCAGCAGTGGAGCGGGGGGCAGCTCCTACAATGAGCAGTTCTTC.

The chain combines TRBV19 with TRBJ2-1; 8 bases are a match to TRBD2. V dropped 3 bases and J dropped 4; count of bases not matched to a gene: 5. Germline V lookup: CDR1 LNHDA, CDR2 SQIVND (reference sequence). The CDR3 contains 15 residues. The CDR3 nucleotides are TGTGCCAGTAGTATTGGCGGGGGGTCGTACAATGAGCAGTTCTTC. Residues: CASSIGGGSYNEQFF.

The chain joins TRBV9 to TRBJ2-5, with D possibly matching TRBD2 (6 bases). The germline V gene encodes CDR1 SGDLS and CDR2 YYNGEE. This CDR3 spans 17 amino acids. V was pared by 2 bases and J by 2 bases, with 19 bases between. CDR3 loop: CASSVRYSSGTQETQYF. The CDR3 coding sequence is TGTGCCAGCAGCGTCAGATATTCATCAGGGACTCAAGAGACCCAGTACTTC.

The genes are TRBV28 and TRBJ2-7, with 7 bases that match TRBD2. The CDR3 is 15 residues long. CDR1 is MDHEN, CDR2 SYDVKM, per germline. J lost 0 bases, V lost 6 bases, and 8 bases had no gene match. The CDR3 nucleotides are TGTGCCAGCAGCTCAGGACTAGAAGACTCCTACGAGCAGTACTTC. Amino acids: CASSSGLEDSYEQYF.

J is TRBJ2-5 and V is TRBV10-1; 7 bases are a match to TRBD1. The DNA end favors TRBJ2-7, so the J call may be wrong. The CDR3 runs to 14 residues. CDR1 is WNHNN and CDR2 is SYGVQD in the germline V gene (reference sequence). CDR3: CATSRQGANYEQYF. In DNA form, the CDR3 reads TGCGCCACCTCCCGACAGGGAGCAAACTACGAGCAGTACTTC.

The J gene is TRBJ1-2, the V gene TRBV4-2, with 7 nucleotides matching TRBD1. This CDR3 is 16 amino acids long. The J segment lost 5 bases and the V segment lost 1 base, leaving 10 bases of the junction unmatched. Germline CDR1 is LGHNA and CDR2 is YNFKEQ. The CDR3 coding sequence is TGTGCCAGCAGCCAAGTTTCATCGGGACAGATGTATGGCTACACCTTC. Residues: CASSQVSSGQMYGYTF.

This sequence joins TRBV25-1 and TRBJ1-4; 9 bases match TRBD1. J gave up 5 bases and V 1 base, and 2 bases lay outside the gene matches. The V gene's germline CDR1 is MGHDK and CDR2 SYGVNS. The CDR3 contains 15 residues. Here the CDR3 DNA reads TGTGCCAGCAGTGAATCCGGGACAGGGAATGAAAAACTGTTTTTT. This translates into CASSESGTGNEKLFF.

The chain uses TRBV18 and TRBJ2-1; a possible D gene is TRBD2 (7 bases). Trimming took 1 base from V and 5 from J, leaving 15 bases between them. This CDR3 is 16 amino acids long. The germline V gene has CDR1 KGHSH and CDR2 LQKENI. CDR3 loop: CASSPRRGGGHNEQFF. The CDR3 nucleotides are TGTGCCAGCTCACCACGGCGAGGCGGGGGCCACAATGAGCAGTTCTTC. Supplemented by reference TRBV18 and TRBJ2-1, the full variable domain reads NAGVMQNPRHLVRRRGQEARLRCSPMKGHSHVYWYRQLPEEGLKFMVYLQKENIIDESGMPKERFSAEFPKEGPSILRIQQVVRGDSAAYFCASSPRRGGGHNEQFFGPGTRLTVL.

CDR3 coding DNA: TGTGCCAGCAGTACTGTAGCCCTCTCCTACGAGCAGTACTTC. Amino acids: CASSTVALSYEQYF. V is TRBV6-5 and J is TRBJ2-7; D is unresolved. The CDR3 is made up of 14 amino acids. CDR1 and CDR2 from the germline V gene are MNHEY and SVGAGI. The V end was cut by 5 bases, the J end by 0 bases, with 11 bases between.

This sequence joins TRBV4-3 and TRBJ2-3; D perhaps matches TRBD2 (5 bases). The CDR3 extends over 16 amino acids. Trimming took 2 bases from V and 0 from J, leaving 12 bases between them. Germline loops: CDR1 LGHNA, CDR2 YSLEER. The DNA for the CDR3 is TGCGCCAGCAGCCAAAACCGGGGTACTAGCACAGATACGCAGTATTTT. Amino acids: CASSQNRGTSTDTQYF.

The rearrangement uses TRBV28 and TRBJ2-5; 9 bases are a match to TRBD2. CDR1 and CDR2 (germline): MDHEN, SYDVKM. Trimming cost V 5 bases and J 5 bases; bases outside gene matches: 9. CDR3 length: 15 amino acids. CDR3 residues: CASSPAGGLEETQYF. The CDR3 DNA reads TGTGCCAGCAGTCCCGCGGGGGGGCTCGAGGAGACCCAGTACTTC.